This TCR beta chain was profiled in a study of shared clonotypes between healthy human individuals. Measured with immunoSEQ multiplex PCR; TCRdb has only the in-frame clones, and not every one. Of 1,500,000 or so clones in the sample, 96% were seen once. Only one count was recorded for this clone. Germline values: CDR1 SGHRS, CDR2 YFSETQ. Trimming took 5 bases from V and 5 from J, leaving 13 bases between them. This CDR3 spans 13 amino acids. The chain employs TRBV5-1 and TRBJ2-5, with D possibly called TRBD1 or TRBD2 (5 bases each). The receptor was isolated from a man aged 25-40 years in good health. The source material was naive CD4+ T cells sorted from blood. This sample's subset: CD45RA+ positively selected. The DNA for the CDR3 is TGCGCCAGCAGGGGGGAGAGTTGGGAGACCCAGTACTTC. This translates into CASRGESWETQYF.